This T cell receptor (beta chain) was sequenced during a study of CD8+ T cells in alopecia areata. Extracted RNA was reverse transcribed into cDNA, the sequencing template. Sequenced by immunoSEQ multiplex PCR; TCRdb stores in-frame clones only, minus some. This table holds some 130,000 clones, more than 45% found once. Trimming took off 3 bases at V and 5 bases at J, with 14 bases between the two ends. Germline V lookup: CDR1 SEHNR, CDR2 FQNEAQ (reference sequence). The CDR3 is 15 amino acids. Treatment specified: oral pan-JAK inhibitor, 5-10 mg twice daily. This rearrangement joins TRBV7-9 to TRBJ1-5; weak D call: TRBD1 (5 bases). The material sequenced was CD4+ T cells sorted from blood, taken at week 4, from a patient treated with tofacitinib. This TCR derives from a human donor with alopecia areata. CDR3 sequence: CASSLQGGWDQPQHF. CDR3 coding DNA: TGTGCCAGCAGCTTGCAGGGCGGCTGGGATCAGCCCCAGCATTTT.